This T cell receptor (beta chain) was recovered during a study of T-cell memory formation after mild COVID-19 (dated by TCRdb to the early 2020s). Turning to the overall study: Most TCR sequence clusters were specific to one of the two donors. In two donors, T-cell clones that expanded and contracted after mild COVID-19 were followed by sequencing TCRalpha and TCRbeta repertoires longitudinally. Two young, previously healthy adult volunteers, one female and one male, were included in the cohort.

The table lists this clonotype with a count of one. Its antigen has not been determined. Qualities for individual bases were not recorded, and no much larger clone is one base off. A single read counts as weak evidence. Data came from an Illumina NovaSeq 6000. TCRalpha and TCRbeta cDNA libraries were constructed by 5'RACE with constant-segment primers, with sample barcodes and unique molecular identifiers being introduced. Trizol reagent was used to extract RNA from every sample. Library amplification was performed in two PCR steps, and a second sample barcode and Illumina TruSeq adapters were introduced in the second step. The libraries were sequenced on an Illumina NovaSeq using 2 x 150 bp paired-end reads. Processing in the source paper ran as follows. The reads were demultiplexed and collapsed into UMI-guided consensus sequences using migec v1.2.7. With mixcr v2.1.11, UMI consensuses were aligned to TRA and TRB V and J templates and assembled into clonotypes. Expanded or contracted clonotypes were those called significant by both edgeR and NoisET, with noise models trained on biological replicates. For edgeR calls, a false discovery rate-adjusted p below 0.01 and a log2 fold-change threshold of 1 were applied. As an exploratory analysis of dynamics, max-normalized trajectories of the 1000 most abundant clonotypes were examined with PCA combined with hierarchical clustering. Separately sequenced CD4+ and CD8+ repertoires were used to assign the CD4 or CD8 phenotype of responding clones. Using fastp at Q25 and MiXCR, TCRdb reprocessed the public reads and kept productive beta chains. Each CDR3 protein appears once, grouped with its most common genes and DNA. TCRdb, rather than the study authors, made the V and J calls. The sample contains fewer than 350,000 distinct CDR3 sequences, roughly an eighth of them found a single time. The top ten clones comprise roughly 23% of the sample.

The full study reports these points: Whether the second-wave clones peaking on day 37 were SARS-CoV-2 specific was not confirmed. Some responding clones were found in pre-infection memory, which suggests that pre-existing cross-reactive memory T cells took part in the SARS-CoV-2 response. From day 15 to 85, contracting clones showed balanced CD4/CD8 phenotypes, whereas a second wave of clones that expanded from day 15 to 37 leaned towards CD4+. Contracting CD4+ clones were found mainly in CM and EM memory subsets, while CD8+ clones were enriched in EMRA. Only two mild cases were covered in the study, and larger cohorts including severe cases with pre-infection samples were considered necessary.

The germline V end is reduced by 5 bases and the J end by 3 bases; junction bases left unmatched: 7. Reading from cysteine to phenylalanine, the CDR3 counts 15 amino acids. Only the CDR3 DNA is retained, 45 bases long and in frame from the first base. Ficoll-Paque density gradient centrifugation was the method used to isolate PBMCs. The sample consisted of PBMCs or a T cell subset sorted from them (not recorded which). This sequence uses TRBV12-3 or TRBV12-4 and TRBJ2-5, and TRBD1 aligns with 9 junction nucleotides. The sequence came from a man between 18 and 35 years old who had mild COVID-19 (a few samples of this study predate the infection). The sample titles of this study are shuffled in the database, so cell type and time point are left out; the donor was told from shared clones. CDR3 loop: CASSPQGAGEETQYF. The sequenced DNA: TGTGCCAGCAGTCCACAGGGGGCGGGAGAAGAGACCCAGTACTTC.